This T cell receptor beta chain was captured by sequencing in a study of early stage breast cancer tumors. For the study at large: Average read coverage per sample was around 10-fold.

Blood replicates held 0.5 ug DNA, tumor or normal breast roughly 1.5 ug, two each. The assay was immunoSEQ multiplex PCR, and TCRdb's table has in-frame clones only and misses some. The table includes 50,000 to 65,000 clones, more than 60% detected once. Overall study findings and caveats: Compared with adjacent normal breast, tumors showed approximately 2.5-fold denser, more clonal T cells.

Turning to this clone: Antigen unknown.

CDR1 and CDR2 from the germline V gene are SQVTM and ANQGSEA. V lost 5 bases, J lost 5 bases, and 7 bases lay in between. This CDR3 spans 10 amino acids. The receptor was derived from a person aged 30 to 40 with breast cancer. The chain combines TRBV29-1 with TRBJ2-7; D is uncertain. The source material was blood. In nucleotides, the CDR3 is TGCAGCGTTCGTACCCACGAGCAGTACTTC. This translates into CSVRTHEQYF.